The 5 T cell receptor beta chains below all came from one sample that was sequenced in a study of chemoradiotherapy in HPV16-positive cancers. Profiling relied on immunoSEQ multiplex PCR, and the TCRdb table lists in-frame clones only, not all of them. The sample has about 14,000 clones, roughly nine tenths seen once; the top ten hold 3.5% to 4.5%. Sequences were derived from tumor tissue, sampled from a patient who underwent chemoradiotherapy. The source of these receptors is a human donor with HPV-associated anogenital cancer.

The chain recombines TRBV7-2 with TRBJ2-5; D possibly uses TRBD1 or TRBD2 (5 bases each). CDR3 length equals 14 residues. The germline CDR1 and CDR2 sequences are SGHTA and FQGNSA. V shed 1 base and J shed 5 bases, with 11 bases lying between them. DNA of the CDR3: TGTGCCAGCAGCTTAGGAGGGACCGTCGAGACCCAGTACTTC. Translation gives CASSLGGTVETQYF.

The chain combines TRBV9 with TRBJ2-3; D gene ambiguous. The V end lost 7 bases, the J end lost 5 bases, and 8 bases lay between the germline ends. The germline gives CDR1 SGDLS, CDR2 YYNGEE. This CDR3 spans 11 amino acids. CDR3 in DNA: TGTGCCAGCGCGACGGGAGATACGCAGTATTTT. Amino acids: CASATGDTQYF.

The genes are TRBV5-1 and TRBJ1-2; 7 bases match TRBD1. Germline V gene data show CDR1 as SGHRS and CDR2 as YFSETQ. V lost 5 bases to trimming and J lost 3 bases; unmatched junction nucleotides: 4. The CDR3 totals 13 residues. CDR3 DNA sequence: TGCGCCAGCAGTGGAACAGGGGACTATGGCTACACCTTC. Translation: CASSGTGDYGYTF. Full variable domain (remainder filled in from reference TRBV5-1 and TRBJ1-2): KAGVTQTPRYLIKTRGQQVTLSCSPISGHRSVSWYQQTPGQGLQFLFEYFSETQRNKGNFPGRFSGRQFSNSRSEMNVSTLELGDSALYLCASSGTGDYGYTFGSGTRLTVV.

The V call is TRBV13, the J call TRBJ1-4; maybe TRBD1 (5 bases). Trimming removed 3 bases from V and 1 base from J, with 6 bases in between. The CDR3 length is 14 residues. Germline lookup yields CDR1 PRHDT and CDR2 FYEKMQ (reference sequence). The CDR3 loop reads CASSLGVTNEKLFF. In DNA form, the CDR3 reads TGTGCCAGCAGCTTGGGGGTAACTAATGAAAAACTGTTTTTT.

The chain combines TRBV18 with TRBJ1-2; the D gene is possibly TRBD1 (5 bases). Germline V gene sequence: CDR1 KGHSH, CDR2 LQKENI. The CDR3 consists of 14 residues. V was cut by 8 bases and J by 2 bases, with 15 bases left in between. The CDR3 DNA sequence: TGTGCCAGCGGAAGGGAGGGGTCAAACTATGGCTACACCTTC. This codes for CASGREGSNYGYTF.